What follows are 30 T cell receptor beta chains derived from one specimen sequenced in a study of identical twins. TCRdb redid the calling of the 5' RACE reads with MiXCR, one entry per CDR3 protein. Of fewer than 650,000 distinct CDR3 sequences listed, around 7.4% are singletons. Separately, the same data were catalogued under a study of yellow fever vaccine responses in identical twins.

The sequencing sample was made of PBMCs. These receptors came from a woman aged 18-30 years in good health.

V gene TRBV4-1 combines with J gene TRBJ2-5; no definite D call. This CDR3 region has 13 residues. V was trimmed by 1 base and J by 5 bases, leaving 8 bases between them. Germline lookup yields CDR1 MGHRA and CDR2 YSYEKL. In nucleotides, the CDR3 is TGCGCCAGCAGCCAAGTTCCACGGGAGACCCAGTACTTC. Residues: CASSQVPRETQYF.

A few counts support this clonotype. The chain links TRBV28 to TRBJ2-1; TRBD2 aligns across 11 bases. The junction had 13 bases not matched to a gene; V was cut back by 5 bases and J by 4 bases. This CDR3 is built from 18 residues. Germline lookup yields CDR1 MDHEN and CDR2 SYDVKM. The CDR3 nucleotides are TGTGCCAGCAGTCCCCTTAGGTTGACTAGCGGGACGTACAATGAGCAGTTCTTC. Translating it yields CASSPLRLTSGTYNEQFF.

This clonotype has a count of ten or more. The V gene is TRBV11-3, the J gene TRBJ1-1; D is possibly TRBD1 (5 bases). Deletions cut 7 bases from V and 3 bases from J, with 12 bases between. Germline V gene lookup returns CDR1 SGHNT and CDR2 YENEEA. The length of the CDR3 is 13 residues. CDR3 protein: CASKTAGDTEAFF. Written as DNA, the CDR3 is TGTGCCAGCAAGACAGCCGGGGACACTGAAGCTTTCTTT.

The table lists this clonotype with a few counts. The rearrangement links TRBV7-7 to TRBJ2-1, with 7 nucleotides matching TRBD1. V was pared by 5 bases and J by 9 bases, with 7 bases of the junction left unmatched. This CDR3 is 13 amino acids long. The V gene's germline CDR1 is SSHAT and CDR2 FNYEAQ (reference sequence). This chain's CDR3 is CASSVTGDGEQFF. The CDR3 bases are TGTGCCAGCAGCGTAACAGGGGACGGTGAGCAGTTCTTC.

The sample holds a few counts of this clonotype. The chain links TRBV15 to TRBJ2-7; tentatively, D is TRBD1 (6 bases). The germline V gene encodes CDR1 LNHNV and CDR2 YYDKDF (reference sequence). The CDR3 is 13 amino acids. V lost 3 bases and J 7 bases, leaving 13 bases between the germline ends. This CDR3 is CATSRDRSWEQYF. The CDR3, as DNA: TGTGCCACCAGCAGGGACAGATCATGGGAGCAGTACTTC.

This clonotype was detected many times. This chain links TRBV12-3 or TRBV12-4 with TRBJ1-4; no clear D gene. Deletions cut 6 bases from V and 10 bases from J, with 12 bases between. This CDR3 contains 12 residues. DNA of the CDR3: TGTGCCAGCAGGACAAAAGTCGGAAAACTGTTTTTT. It yields the protein CASRTKVGKLFF.

This clonotype was seen only a few times. This chain uses TRBV10-3 with TRBJ1-2; TRBD1 might be the D (6 bases). The CDR3 consists of 13 residues. The V gene lost 10 bases and the J gene lost 4 bases, with 16 bases spanning the gap. From germline, CDR1 is ENHRY and CDR2 SYGVKD. CDR3 residues: CATAGQGAYGYTF. The CDR3 DNA follows: TGTGCCACCGCGGGACAAGGGGCCTATGGCTACACCTTC.

This clonotype was recorded at least ten times. Written as DNA, the CDR3 is TGCGCCAGCAGCCCTAGCGGGAGGTCCCCCTACAATGAGCAGTTCTTC. Translated, it gives CASSPSGRSPYNEQFF. This chain links TRBV5-1 with TRBJ2-1; TRBD2 matches at 11 bases. CDR1 and CDR2 from the germline V gene are SGHRS and YFSETQ. CDR3 length equals 16 residues. The ends lost 4 bases at V and 2 bases at J; junction bases unmatched: 5. The variable domain in full, completed from reference TRBV5-1 and TRBJ2-1, reads KAGVTQTPRYLIKTRGQQVTLSCSPISGHRSVSWYQQTPGQGLQFLFEYFSETQRNKGNFPGRFSGRQFSNSRSEMNVSTLELGDSALYLCASSPSGRSPYNEQFFGPGTRLTVL.

This clonotype was observed a handful of times. The chain uses TRBV5-1 and TRBJ2-7; D unclear. V was shortened by 0 bases and J by 6 bases, with 10 bases between the two germline ends. The CDR3 is 13 amino acids. CDR1 and CDR2 (germline): SGHRS, YFSETQ. CDR3 loop: CASSLVPALEQYF. In DNA form, the CDR3 reads TGCGCCAGCAGCTTGGTACCAGCGCTCGAGCAGTACTTC.

In its sample, this clonotype was seen a few times. V usage is TRBV7-6 and J usage is TRBJ2-7; tentative D call: TRBD1 (6 bases). Trimming took 5 bases from V and 2 from J, leaving 10 bases between them. Germline assignment: CDR1 SGHVS and CDR2 FNYEAQ. CDR3 size: 13 residues. The chain's CDR3 is CASSKDRTYEQYV. The CDR3 bases are TGTGCCAGCAGCAAGGACAGAACCTACGAGCAGTACGTC.

This clonotype was seen ten or more times. V gene TRBV12-3 or TRBV12-4 combines with J gene TRBJ2-1; 15 bases are shared with TRBD2. The CDR3 contains 19 residues. J lost 9 bases, V lost 4 bases, and 16 bases had no gene match. The CDR3 DNA reads TGTGCCAGCAGTTCCCCCGGGACTAGCGGGAGGATAGGCGCTTCTGAGCAGTTCTTC. This translates into CASSSPGTSGRIGASEQFF.

This clonotype showed up just a few times. The V gene is TRBV6-1, the J gene TRBJ2-3, with 7 bases identical to TRBD2. Germline loops: CDR1 MNHNS, CDR2 SASEGT. Unmatched junction bases numbered 10, after V lost 7 bases and J lost 6 bases. There are 14 residues in the CDR3. CDR3 sequence (DNA): TGTGCCAGCACCCGCGGGGGAGGTGCGGATACGCAGTATTTT. Its translation: CASTRGGGADTQYF.

This clonotype was recorded many times. This sequence joins TRBV5-1 and TRBJ2-1; a weak D match, TRBD1 (6 bases). Trimming left V 0 bases short and J 0 bases short, with 10 bases between. This CDR3 has 16 amino acids. Germline CDR1 and CDR2: SGHRS and YFSETQ. This CDR3 reads CASSLGGQSSYNEQFF. The CDR3 DNA reads TGCGCCAGCAGCTTGGGGGGACAAAGCTCCTACAATGAGCAGTTCTTC.

About this clonotype: A much bigger clone sits one base away, suggesting this may be a read error. The chain couples TRBV12-3 or TRBV12-4 to TRBJ2-4; D remains ambiguous. V lost 4 bases, J lost 3 bases, and 13 bases lay in between. This CDR3 has 15 residues. CDR3 region: CASSSVQLLKNIQYF. The CDR3 coding sequence is TGTGCCAGCAGTTCGGTACAACTCCTCAAAAACATTCAGTACTTC.

This clonotype was seen many times. The gene calls are TRBV20-1 and TRBJ2-1; TRBD2 matches 9 bases. Germline CDR1 DFQATT, CDR2 SNEGSKA (reference sequence). The CDR3 consists of 15 residues. With V trimmed by 6 bases and J by 10 bases, 16 bases remained unmatched. CDR3 residues: CSAGAGGGDSGEQFF. The CDR3 DNA follows: TGCAGTGCGGGGGCCGGCGGGGGGGACTCAGGGGAGCAGTTCTTC.

This clonotype has a count of ten or more. The genes are TRBV12-3 or TRBV12-4 and TRBJ2-1; 11 bases agree with TRBD2. With 6 bases clipped from V and 6 bases from J, the junction kept 7 bases outside the gene matches. CDR3 size: 15 residues. In nucleotides, the CDR3 is TGTGCCAGCAGCGTTAGCGGGGGGGCGGGCAATGAGCAGTTCTTC. It translates to CASSVSGGAGNEQFF.

This clonotype was counted at least ten times. V usage is TRBV20-1 and J usage is TRBJ2-7; D unresolved. CDR1 and CDR2 (germline): DFQATT, SNEGSKA (reference sequence). The CDR3 extends over 12 amino acids. V was trimmed by 4 bases and J by 4 bases, leaving 11 bases between them. The CDR3 protein is CSATDGPYEQYV. CDR3 DNA sequence: TGCAGTGCTACCGACGGACCTTACGAGCAGTACGTC.

This clonotype came up a few times. V and J are TRBV6-1 and TRBJ2-5; the D gene could be TRBD1 or TRBD2 (6 bases each). CDR3 length equals 15 residues. Germline CDR1 reads MNHNS; CDR2 reads SASEGT. Trimming stripped 2 bases from V and 5 bases from J, with 15 bases between. CDR3 coding DNA: TGTGCCAGCAGTGAAAGCCGGGGGCGGAGGGAGACCCAGTACTTC. Its protein is CASSESRGRRETQYF.

This clonotype has more than one count but fewer than ten. The rearrangement uses TRBV29-1 and TRBJ1-1; no firm D call. The V and J ends lost 6 bases and 5 bases respectively, with 10 bases between them. The germline V gene has CDR1 SQVTM and CDR2 ANQGSEA. The CDR3 has 11 amino acids. The CDR3 loop is CSVRPGTEAFF. Here the CDR3 DNA reads TGCAGCGTACGACCTGGGACTGAAGCTTTCTTT.

This clonotype was observed many times. The rearrangement links TRBV7-9 to TRBJ2-1, with D maybe TRBD2 (6 bases). V gave up 0 bases and J gave up 0 bases, with 12 bases separating them. Germline V gene data show CDR1 as SEHNR and CDR2 as FQNEAQ (reference sequence). This CDR3 is 17 amino acids long. CDR3 loop: CASSLARRESSYNEQFF. The CDR3 region has the DNA TGTGCCAGCAGCTTAGCCCGACGGGAGAGCTCCTACAATGAGCAGTTCTTC.

In this sample, this clonotype turned up a few times. The V gene is TRBV12-3 or TRBV12-4, the J gene TRBJ2-6; D perhaps matches TRBD1 (5 bases). Trimming stripped 2 bases from V and 2 bases from J, with 7 bases between. CDR3 length: 15 amino acids. The CDR3: CASSLSRAGANVLTF. In nucleotides, the CDR3 is TGTGCCAGCAGTTTAAGCAGGGCTGGGGCCAACGTCCTGACTTTC.

In this sample, this clonotype turned up many times. The rearrangement uses TRBV7-2 and TRBJ1-5; the D is unclear. The CDR3 covers 13 residues. The V and J ends lost 1 base and 5 bases respectively, with 6 bases between them. CDR1 is SGHTA and CDR2 is FQGNSA in the germline V gene. This chain's CDR3 is CASSLVRDQPQHF. The CDR3 DNA follows: TGTGCCAGCAGCTTAGTAAGGGATCAGCCCCAGCATTTT.

Only a few counts were recorded for this clonotype. The chain joins TRBV18 to TRBJ1-2, with TRBD1 as a possible D gene (5 bases). The length of the CDR3 is 14 residues. Germline loops: CDR1 KGHSH, CDR2 LQKENI. The V end lost 3 bases, the J end lost 0 bases, and 8 bases lay between the germline ends. The CDR3 protein is CASSPGASNYGYTF. CDR3 sequence (DNA): TGTGCCAGCTCACCTGGGGCATCTAACTATGGCTACACCTTC.

At least ten counts were recorded for this clonotype. V usage is TRBV3-1 and J usage is TRBJ1-2; D may be TRBD1 (5 bases). Per germline, CDR1 LGHDT and CDR2 YNNKEL (reference sequence). This CDR3 has 16 amino acids. Trimming removed 3 bases from V and 8 bases from J, with 22 bases in between. CDR3 sequence: CASSQDTTALRFGYTF. The DNA for the CDR3 is TGTGCCAGCAGCCAGGACACGACAGCCCTAAGATTCGGCTACACCTTC.

This clonotype was found many times. The V gene is TRBV5-5, the J gene TRBJ1-6; the D is unclear. Germline CDR1 is SGHKS and CDR2 is YYEKEE (reference sequence). CDR3 length: 15 residues. V was pared by 4 bases and J by 5 bases, with 13 bases between. The CDR3 region is CASSHREGNNSPLHF. For the CDR3, the DNA is TGTGCCAGCAGCCATAGGGAGGGAAATAATTCACCCCTCCACTTT.

The chain recombines TRBV5-1 with TRBJ2-5; 13 nucleotides match TRBD2. Germline V gene lookup returns CDR1 SGHRS and CDR2 YFSETQ. CDR3 length equals 17 residues. V lost 0 bases and J lost 5; bases outside the gene matches: 7. The CDR3: CASSLGLAGGPLETQYF. The CDR3 nucleotides are TGCGCCAGCAGCTTGGGACTAGCGGGAGGCCCCCTGGAGACCCAGTACTTC.

This clonotype was seen only a few times. The gene calls are TRBV7-9 and TRBJ2-1; D not resolved. Germline V gives CDR1 SEHNR, CDR2 FQNEAQ (reference sequence). This CDR3 has 16 amino acids. Trimming stripped 0 bases from V and 2 bases from J, with 11 bases between. In DNA form, the CDR3 reads TGTGCCAGCAGCTTAGCGCTAGGACCTACCTACAATGAGCAGTTCTTC. Protein product: CASSLALGPTYNEQFF.

This clonotype was observed a few times. The chain is built from TRBV7-9 and TRBJ1-4; D not certain. In germline, CDR1 is SEHNR, CDR2 FQNEAQ (reference sequence). The CDR3 consists of 15 residues. Trimming removed 4 bases from V and 5 bases from J, with 14 bases in between. CDR3 amino acids: CASSYWNPQNEKLFF. The CDR3 nucleotides read TGTGCCAGCAGCTACTGGAACCCTCAAAATGAAAAACTGTTTTTT.

Many counts were recorded for this clonotype. V gene TRBV5-1 combines with J gene TRBJ2-3, with TRBD1 matching over 8 bases. The CDR3 contains 17 residues. The ends lost 2 bases at V and 0 bases at J; junction bases unmatched: 8. Germline values: CDR1 SGHRS, CDR2 YFSETQ. The CDR3 loop reads CASSLSGQAYSTDTQYF. The CDR3, as DNA: TGCGCCAGCAGCTTATCGGGACAGGCCTATAGCACAGATACGCAGTATTTT.

This clonotype was observed a few times. The chain has TRBV6-5 and TRBJ1-3, with D uncertain. Trimming removed 3 bases at V and 1 base at J, with 10 bases between. This CDR3 comprises 15 residues. CDR1 is MNHEY, CDR2 SVGAGI, per germline. The CDR3 coding sequence is TGTGCCAGCAGTTATCGAGTCTCATCTGGAAACACCATATATTTT. It encodes CASSYRVSSGNTIYF.